The rows below give T cell receptor beta chains drawn from one sample of a study of identical twins. TCRdb re-analysed the 5' RACE reads in MiXCR, keeping a single row per CDR3 protein. The profile shows roughly 570,000 distinct CDR3 sequences, just under 10% of them singletons. Another study also made use of these data, one on yellow fever vaccine responses in identical twins.

The sequenced sample consisted of PBMCs. The receptors derive from a woman under 30 in good health. Each CDR3 is given with its conserved first and last residue. Each record gives: clone size, V gene, D gene, CDR3 length, J gene, CDR3 DNA, CDR3 protein. D genes are given only for firm matches. Only part of the rows carry a size: once, few, many, or a class if the clone is expanded.

few	TRBV28	NA	11	TRBJ2-7	TGTGCCAGCACCCAACTAGCCGTAAAGTACTTC	CASTQLAVKYF
NA	TRBV5-4	TRBD2	16	TRBJ2-3	TGTGCCAGCAGCTTGAGGGCGGGAGGAGGAGGAGATACGCAGTATTTT	CASSLRAGGGGDTQYF
few	TRBV5-1	NA	16	TRBJ2-5	TGCGCCAGCAGCCCGCCGCAGGGGTGGAACCAAGAGACCCAGTACTTC	CASSPPQGWNQETQYF
NA	TRBV7-3	NA	15	TRBJ1-2	TGTGCCAGCAGCTTAACACCCCAGGGTGTCTATGGCTACACCTTC	CASSLTPQGVYGYTF
few	TRBV6-2/TRBV6-3	TRBD2	14	TRBJ2-2	TGTGCCAGCAGGCTAGCGGGAGAAGCCGGGGAGCTGTTTTTT	CASRLAGEAGELFF
NA	TRBV9	TRBD2	21	TRBJ2-1	TGTGCCAGCAGCGTAGGACCCGCAACGGGACTAGCGGGGGGGCCTTACAATGAGCAGTTCTTC	CASSVGPATGLAGGPYNEQFF
many	TRBV6-2/TRBV6-3	NA	15	TRBJ1-5	TGTGCCAGCAGTTGGGGGGGGGGCAGCAATCAGCCCCAGCATTTT	CASSWGGGSNQPQHF
few	TRBV5-6	TRBD1	16	TRBJ2-2	TGTGCCAGCACTCTCTGGACAGGCTCGAACACCGGGGAGCTGTTTTTT	CASTLWTGSNTGELFF
NA	TRBV9	TRBD1	14	TRBJ1-2	TGTGCCAGCAGCGCGCGACAGGGGGCAGGAGGCTACACCTTC	CASSARQGAGGYTF
many	TRBV2	NA	12	TRBJ2-3	TGTGCCAGCTATTCTAGCACAGATACGCAGTATTTT	CASYSSTDTQYF
NA	TRBV4-1	NA	15	TRBJ2-5	TGCGCCAGCAGCCAAGTTCGGACGGGGCAAGAGACCCAGTACTTC	CASSQVRTGQETQYF
NA	TRBV12-3/TRBV12-4	TRBD2	17	TRBJ2-7	TGTGCCAGCAGTTTAGGGATTAGGATAGCGGGAGCCTACGAGCAGTACTTC	CASSLGIRIAGAYEQYF
many	TRBV24-1	NA	15	TRBJ2-3	TGTGCCACCAGTAGTACTAGGGAGAGGGGAGATACGCAGTATTTT	CATSSTRERGDTQYF
many	TRBV29-1	NA	15	TRBJ1-3	TGCAGCGTCGGGGAAGGACGGACCTCTGGAAACACCATATATTTT	CSVGEGRTSGNTIYF
once	TRBV30	TRBD2	12	TRBJ2-1	TGTGCTCTAAAGCGGGGGGGCCTTCAGCAGTTCTTC	CALKRGGLQQFF
NA	TRBV11-2	NA	15	TRBJ2-2	TGTGCCAGCAGCTTAGTTCAGGGAAGCACCGGGGAGCTGTTTTTT	CASSLVQGSTGELFF
few	TRBV3-1	NA	15	TRBJ2-7	TGTGCCAGCAGCCATGCCAATCGGGGGTTTTACGAGCAGTACTTC	CASSHANRGFYEQYF
few	TRBV20-1	TRBD2	14	TRBJ2-3	TGCAGTGCTAGAGAGGCAGCGGGGCCAGATACGCAGTATTTT	CSAREAAGPDTQYF
few	TRBV7-9	TRBD1	14	TRBJ2-5	TGTGCCAGCAGCAAAGGGACAGGCCAAGAGACCCAGTACTTC	CASSKGTGQETQYF
NA	TRBV20-1	TRBD1	13	TRBJ1-5	TGCAGTGCTAGCGTGGACAGGGGGCAGCCCCAGCATTTT	CSASVDRGQPQHF
many	TRBV20-1	TRBD2	15	TRBJ2-1	TGCAGTGCTGAGCTAATGGCTAGCGGGAGAAATGAGCAGTTCTTC	CSAELMASGRNEQFF
few	TRBV29-1	TRBD2	17	TRBJ2-4	TGCAGCGTTGTAGGTAGCGGGACCGCGGGATCCAAAAACATTCAGTACTTC	CSVVGSGTAGSKNIQYF
few	TRBV5-6	TRBD2	16	TRBJ2-7	TGTGCCAGCAGCGGTACTCAGGGACTAGAAGTTTACGAGCAGTACTTC	CASSGTQGLEVYEQYF
few	TRBV5-1	NA	15	TRBJ2-7	TGCGCCAGCCGACCTGCTGGTCAGCCTTTATACGAGCAGTACTTC	CASRPAGQPLYEQYF
NA	TRBV7-8	NA	14	TRBJ2-1	TGTGCCAGCAGCCCCCGAGGGACGGAGGTTGAGCAGTTCTTC	CASSPRGTEVEQFF
NA	TRBV6-5	TRBD1	17	TRBJ1-2	TGTGCCAGCAGTTTCAGACAGGGGGCTGGCTATCACTATGGCTACACCTTC	CASSFRQGAGYHYGYTF
many	TRBV11-1	TRBD1	18	TRBJ2-6	TGTGCCAGCAGCTTGAGCGGGACAGGGGGCTCTGGGGCCAACGTCCTGACTTTC	CASSLSGTGGSGANVLTF
many	TRBV29-1	NA	15	TRBJ2-3	TGCAGCGTCATGGGGCAGGGCGAAGGGGCAGATACGCAGTATTTT	CSVMGQGEGADTQYF
NA	TRBV6-2/TRBV6-3	NA	14	TRBJ2-5	TGTGCCAGCAGTTACCTTACCCAGCAAGAGACCCAGTACTTC	CASSYLTQQETQYF
many	TRBV4-2	TRBD2	15	TRBJ2-1	TGTGCCAGCAGCCAAGACCCAGCGGGAGAGGTGCAGCAGTTCTTC	CASSQDPAGEVQQFF
many	TRBV7-2	TRBD2	12	TRBJ2-7	TGTGCCAGTCGGGGAGGGGCCTACGAGCAGTACTTC	CASRGGAYEQYF
many	TRBV3-1	NA	15	TRBJ1-1	TGTGCCAGCAGCCAATTTTCGGGGATGAACACTGAAGCTTTCTTT	CASSQFSGMNTEAFF
NA	TRBV2	NA	17	TRBJ2-3	TGTACCAGCAGTCTCGATCGAGGGGGGGGCCCCACAGATACGCAGTATTTT	CTSSLDRGGGPTDTQYF
few	TRBV5-1	TRBD2	18	TRBJ2-1	TGCGCCAGCAGCGGCAGACTAGCGGGGGCTCTTCTCGGCAATGAGCAGTTCTTC	CASSGRLAGALLGNEQFF
few	TRBV7-9	NA	15	TRBJ1-5	TGTGCCAGCAGCGCGGCAGGGACCCTGAATCAGCCCCAGCATTTT	CASSAAGTLNQPQHF
NA	TRBV24-1	NA	15	TRBJ2-5	TGTGCCACCAGTGGGGCACAGGGTTACCAAGAGACCCAGTACTTC	CATSGAQGYQETQYF
NA	TRBV24-1	TRBD1	15	TRBJ2-2	TGTGCCACCACAGGGACAGGGACGAACACCGGGGAGCTGTTTTTT	CATTGTGTNTGELFF
few	TRBV20-1	TRBD2	18	TRBJ2-1	TGCAGTGCTAGAGATCGGGGGACTAGCGGGGGGCCCTACAATGAGCAGTTCTTC	CSARDRGTSGGPYNEQFF
NA	TRBV5-1	NA	11	TRBJ2-7	TGCGCCAGCATGAGGGACTACGAGCAGTACTTC	CASMRDYEQYF
many	TRBV5-1	NA	15	TRBJ1-4	TGCGCCAGCAGCTTGGAGGGTATCAGTTATGAAAAACTGTTTTTT	CASSLEGISYEKLFF
NA	TRBV10-3	TRBD2	17	TRBJ2-5	TGTGCCATCAGTGAGTCCTCTAGCGGGAGGATGGATGAGACCCAGTACTTC	CAISESSSGRMDETQYF
many	TRBV29-1	TRBD1	15	TRBJ2-2	TGCAGCGGACCCCCCGGGACAGAAAACACCGGGGAGCTGTTTTTT	CSGPPGTENTGELFF
NA	TRBV12-3/TRBV12-4	NA	12	TRBJ2-7	TGTGCCAGCAGTTTTGACCGGTACGAGCAGTACTTC	CASSFDRYEQYF
few	TRBV4-3	NA	14	TRBJ2-3	TGCGCCAGCAGCCAAGGGGTATCCCCAGATACGCAGTATTTT	CASSQGVSPDTQYF
few	TRBV28	NA	13	TRBJ2-7	TGTGCCAGCCTTTCGCCCCACTCCTACGAGCAGTACTTC	CASLSPHSYEQYF
many	TRBV12-3/TRBV12-4	NA	14	TRBJ2-3	TGTGCCAGCAGGCGAACCGGGGGCACAGATACGCAGTATTTT	CASRRTGGTDTQYF